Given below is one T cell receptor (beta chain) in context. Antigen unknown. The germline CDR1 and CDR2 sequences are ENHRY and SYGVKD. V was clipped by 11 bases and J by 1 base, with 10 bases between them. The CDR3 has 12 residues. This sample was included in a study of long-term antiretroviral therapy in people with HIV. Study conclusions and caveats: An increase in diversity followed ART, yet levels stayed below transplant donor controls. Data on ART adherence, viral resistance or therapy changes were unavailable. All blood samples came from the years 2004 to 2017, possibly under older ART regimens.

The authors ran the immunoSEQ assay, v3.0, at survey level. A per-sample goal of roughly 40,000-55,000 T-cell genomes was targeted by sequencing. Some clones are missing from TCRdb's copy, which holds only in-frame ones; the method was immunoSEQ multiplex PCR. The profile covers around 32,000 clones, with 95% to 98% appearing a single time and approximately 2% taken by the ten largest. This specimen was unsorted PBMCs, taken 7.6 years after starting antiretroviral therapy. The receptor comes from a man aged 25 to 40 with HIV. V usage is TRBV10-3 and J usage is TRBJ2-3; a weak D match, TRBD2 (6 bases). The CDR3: CAGGLGTDTQYF. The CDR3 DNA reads TGTGCCGGGGGACTGGGCACAGATACGCAGTATTTT.